The 8 T cell receptor beta chains presented below share a single source sample, sequenced in a study of blood T cell repertoires in COVID-19. Assay: immunoSEQ multiplex PCR; the TCRdb copy retains only in-frame clones and omits some. The top ten hold approximately 5% of the sample, which has around 50,000 clones, approximately 87% seen once. Input material: peripheral blood. These receptors originate from a human donor in a cohort sampled during active COVID-19.

This clone has just one count. The chain has TRBV7-2 and TRBJ2-1, with 10 bases identical to TRBD1. CDR3 length equals 17 residues. Trimming took 5 bases from V and 8 from J; bases not matched to a gene: 15. CDR1 is SGHTA and CDR2 is FQGNSA in the germline V gene. The CDR3 region has the DNA TGTGCCAGCAGCCCACGTATAATGGACAGGGGGGTCCATGAGCAGTTCTTC. Translated, it gives CASSPRIMDRGVHEQFF. Combining the CDR3 with reference TRBV7-2 and TRBJ2-1 gives the whole variable domain GAGVSQSPSNKVTEKGKDVELRCDPISGHTALYWYRQSLGQGLEFLIYFQGNSAPDKSGLPSDRFSAERTGGSVSTLTIQRTQQEDSAVYLCASSPRIMDRGVHEQFFGPGTRLTVL.

The V and J genes are TRBV5-6 and TRBJ2-5; 9 positions agree with TRBD1. The CDR3 has 13 amino acids. Germline V gene lookup returns CDR1 SGHDT and CDR2 YYEEEE. Losses at the gene ends were 3 bases for V and 11 bases for J; bases not matched to a gene: 8. The CDR3 DNA follows: TGTGCCAGCAGCTGGGACAGGGCCTTGGGGCAGTACTTC. As protein: CASSWDRALGQYF.

The chain links TRBV11-3 to TRBJ2-3, with 10 bases lining up with TRBD2. This CDR3 contains 16 residues. V lost 5 bases, J lost 6 bases, and 11 bases stayed unmatched. The germline V gene has CDR1 SGHNT and CDR2 YENEEA. The CDR3 loop is CASSPGSGGPVDTQYF. DNA for the CDR3: TGTGCCAGCAGCCCTGGTAGCGGGGGGCCCGTCGATACGCAGTATTTT.

The chain carries TRBV5-6 and TRBJ1-3, with D possibly matching TRBD1 (6 bases). The CDR3 loop spans 15 amino acids. Deletions cut 4 bases from V and 7 bases from J, with 18 bases between. CDR1 and CDR2 (germline): SGHDT, YYEEEE. Here the CDR3 DNA reads TGTGCCAGCAGCACTACAGGGCGTTGGGGGAACACCATATATTTT. It is translated as CASSTTGRWGNTIYF.

The chain employs TRBV30 and TRBJ2-5, with 11 bases fitting TRBD2. The CDR3 has 16 amino acids. V shed 3 bases, J shed 1 base, and the junction held 7 bases outside the gene matches. Germline CDR1 and CDR2: GTSNPN and SVGIG (reference sequence). CDR3 sequence reads: CAWRLTGTSGQETQYF. The CDR3 region has the DNA TGTGCCTGGAGACTCACCGGGACTAGCGGCCAAGAGACCCAGTACTTC.

J is TRBJ2-3 and V is TRBV18; the D gene is possibly TRBD2 (5 bases). This CDR3 region has 20 residues. Germline CDR1 is KGHSH and CDR2 is LQKENI. Trimming took 2 bases from V and 6 from J, leaving 30 bases between them. The CDR3 loop is CASSPGASPVVGGRADTQYF. CDR3 in DNA: TGTGCCAGCTCACCAGGCGCATCCCCGGTGGTCGGAGGACGTGCGGATACGCAGTATTTT.

V and J are TRBV9 and TRBJ2-3; 8 bases line up with TRBD1. Germline CDR1 reads SGDLS; CDR2 reads YYNGEE. CDR3 length equals 15 residues. J gave up 1 base and V 4 bases, and 5 bases lay outside the gene matches. CDR3 region: CASSLGGQGTDTQYF. The CDR3 DNA follows: TGTGCCAGCAGCTTGGGGGGACAGGGCACAGATACGCAGTATTTT.

The chain joins TRBV7-2 to TRBJ1-4, with D possibly matching TRBD1 (5 bases). The germline V gene has CDR1 SGHTA and CDR2 FQGNSA. The CDR3 loop spans 16 amino acids. V was pared by 0 bases and J by 5 bases, with 13 bases between. CDR3 DNA: TGTGCCAGCAGCTTAGCGCATGGGGGGTACAATGAAAAACTGTTTTTT. Protein sequence: CASSLAHGGYNEKLFF. The full variable domain, with the rest looked up from reference TRBV7-2 and TRBJ1-4, is GAGVSQSPSNKVTEKGKDVELRCDPISGHTALYWYRQSLGQGLEFLIYFQGNSAPDKSGLPSDRFSAERTGGSVSTLTIQRTQQEDSAVYLCASSLAHGGYNEKLFFGSGTQLSVL.